Listed below are T cell receptor beta chains from one sample, sequenced in a study of T cell responses to AZD1222 COVID-19 vaccine. Clones were sequenced by immunoSEQ multiplex PCR, and TCRdb holds only the in-frame ones, with some missing. The data hold over 85,000 clones, with roughly 87% observed a single time. This sample comprised peripheral blood, obtained 28 days after the second AZD1222 dose. The receptors originated from an adult who received the AZD1222 COVID-19 vaccine. CDR3s include the opening cysteine and the closing phenylalanine or tryptophan. Each record gives: J gene, D gene, V gene, clone size, CDR3 DNA, CDR3 protein. D genes are given only for firm matches. Only part of the rows carry a size: once, few, many, or a class if the clone is expanded.

TRBJ2-3 - TRBV5-5 once TGTGCCAGCAGGTTATTAGCCGGGACGAGCACAGATACGCAGTATTTT CASRLLAGTSTDTQYF
TRBJ1-5 TRBD1 TRBV3-1/TRBV3-2 - TGTGCCAGCAGCCAAGATCGGACAGGGGGGCAGCCCCAGCATTTT CASSQDRTGGQPQHF
TRBJ1-1 - TRBV7-9 - TGTGCCAGCAGCCTCCAGGAGACCACTGAAGCTTTCTTT CASSLQETTEAFF
TRBJ1-5 - TRBV30 once TGTGCCTGGAGTGTACGAGGGATGCGAGAGCCCCAGCATTTT CAWSVRGMREPQHF
TRBJ2-3 - TRBV20-1 - TGCAGTGCTAGTCCGGCGGGACTGGATGTTACGCAGTATTTT CSASPAGLDVTQYF
TRBJ2-7 - TRBV7-2 - TGTGCCAGCAGCTTAGCGTATTCAGGGGTTAAGTACGAGCAGTACTTC CASSLAYSGVKYEQYF
TRBJ2-3 - TRBV5-1 - TGCGCCAGCAGCTTGGGAGACACCTTCACGTCCACAGATACGCAGTATTTT CASSLGDTFTSTDTQYF
TRBJ2-2 TRBD2 TRBV5-1 - TGCGCCAGCCTACCCCGACAGGCGCCTAGCGGGGGGGCTTCGTCCACCGGGGAGCTGTTTTTT CASLPRQAPSGGASSTGELFF
TRBJ2-7 - TRBV4-3 - TGCGCCAGCAGCCAAGACCGGGGAAACTACGAGCAGTACTTC CASSQDRGNYEQYF
TRBJ2-7 - TRBV28 - TGTGCCAGCAGGGGGGGTGAGGGAACGAGCTCCTACGAGCAGTACTTC CASRGGEGTSSYEQYF
TRBJ1-1 - TRBV5-5 - TGTGCCAGCAGCTTCGCGGTGAGGGGCACTGAAGCTTTCTTT CASSFAVRGTEAFF
TRBJ1-5 TRBD1 TRBV27 - TGTGCCAGCAAGGGAGGGGGCTATTTGGGACAAAATCAGCCCCAGCATTTT CASKGGGYLGQNQPQHF
TRBJ2-2 - TRBV4-3 - TGCGCCAGCAGCCAAGACGCGGGGGCGCCGATGAACACCGGGGAGCTGTTTTTT CASSQDAGAPMNTGELFF
TRBJ1-1 - TRBV27 - TGTGCCAGCAGTTTTGGGGGAGAGACTGAAGCTTTCTTT CASSFGGETEAFF
TRBJ2-7 - TRBV12-3/TRBV12-4 - TGTGCCAGCAGTTCCGCTGGGAACGAGCAGTACTTC CASSSAGNEQYF
TRBJ2-5 - TRBV9 - TGTGCCAGCAGCGTACGCCCCCAAGAGACCCAGTACTTC CASSVRPQETQYF
TRBJ2-3 - TRBV10-3 - TGTGCCATCTCTGGGGCAGTGAGGAGCACAGATACGCAGTATTTT CAISGAVRSTDTQYF
TRBJ1-5 TRBD1 TRBV27 - TGTGCCAGCAGACCAGACAGGGACCAGCCCCAGCATTTT CASRPDRDQPQHF
TRBJ2-1 TRBD2 TRBV5-1 - TGCGCCACCCGACTAGCGGGGGAGTTCAATGAGCAGTTCTTC CATRLAGEFNEQFF
TRBJ2-2 TRBD2 TRBV7-7 - TGTGCTAGCAATGATGGACTAGCCACCGGGGAGCTGTTTTTT CASNDGLATGELFF
TRBJ1-1 - TRBV5-3 - TGTGCCAGAAGCTTGAGAGAACGGAACACTGAAGCTTTCTTT CARSLRERNTEAFF
TRBJ1-2 - TRBV28 once TGTGCCAGCATTACGAACACGGCTAACTATGGCTACACCTTC CASITNTANYGYTF
TRBJ2-1 - TRBV6-5 - TGTGCCAGCAGTACGACTAGTGGGGATGAGCAGTTCTTC CASSTTSGDEQFF
TRBJ2-7 - TRBV5-5 - TGTGCCAGCAGCTTCGGGGCGGCTTCCTACGAGCAGTACTTC CASSFGAASYEQYF